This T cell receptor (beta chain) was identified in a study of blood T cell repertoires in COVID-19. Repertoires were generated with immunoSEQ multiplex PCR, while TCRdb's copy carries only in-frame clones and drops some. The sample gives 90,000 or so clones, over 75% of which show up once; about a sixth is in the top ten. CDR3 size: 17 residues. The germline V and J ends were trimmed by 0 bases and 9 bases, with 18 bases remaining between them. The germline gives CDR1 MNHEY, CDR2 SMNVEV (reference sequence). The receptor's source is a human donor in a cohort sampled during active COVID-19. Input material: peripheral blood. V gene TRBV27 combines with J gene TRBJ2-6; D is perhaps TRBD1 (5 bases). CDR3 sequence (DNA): TGTGCCAGCAGTTTATCGATAAACTTACAGGCCGGCAACGTCCTGACTTTC. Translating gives CASSLSINLQAGNVLTF.